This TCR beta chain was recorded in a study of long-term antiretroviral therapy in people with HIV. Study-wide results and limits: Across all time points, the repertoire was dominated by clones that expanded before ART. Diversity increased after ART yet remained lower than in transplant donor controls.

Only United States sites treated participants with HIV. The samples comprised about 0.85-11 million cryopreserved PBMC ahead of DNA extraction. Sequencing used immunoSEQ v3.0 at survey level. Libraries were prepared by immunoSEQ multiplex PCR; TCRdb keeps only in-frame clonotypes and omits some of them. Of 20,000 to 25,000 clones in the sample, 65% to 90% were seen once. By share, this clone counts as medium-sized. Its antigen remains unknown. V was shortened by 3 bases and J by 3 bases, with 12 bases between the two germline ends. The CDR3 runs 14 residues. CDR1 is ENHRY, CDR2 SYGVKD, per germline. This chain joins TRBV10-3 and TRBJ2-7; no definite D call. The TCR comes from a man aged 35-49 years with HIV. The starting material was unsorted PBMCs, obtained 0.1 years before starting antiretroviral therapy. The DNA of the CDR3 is TGTGCCATCAGTGACAGTGGGCTGGGCTACGAGCAGTACTTC. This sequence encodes CAISDSGLGYEQYF.